The clone carrying this T cell receptor (beta chain) was seen once. Other DNA sequences in this sample translate to the same CDR3. The assay was immunoSEQ multiplex PCR, and TCRdb's table has in-frame clones only and misses some. The table has approximately 320,000 clones, nearly 90% seen once; the top ten hold 11%. This sample stems from a study of blood T cell repertoires in COVID-19. The CDR3 contains 13 residues. Trimming took 3 bases from V and 0 from J, leaving 5 bases between them. The germline V gene encodes CDR1 MDHEN and CDR2 SYDVKM. Material: peripheral blood. The receptor was derived from a woman aged 25 to 45 with COVID-19, enrolled during active disease. The V gene is TRBV28, the J gene TRBJ1-1; no firm D call. The CDR3 is CASSFGLNTEAFF. The CDR3 coding sequence is TGTGCCAGCAGTTTCGGTCTGAACACTGAAGCTTTCTTT.